This is a list of T cell receptor beta chains from one sample in a study of PD-1 blockade in classical Hodgkin lymphoma. Only in-frame clones appear in the TCRdb table, and some are missing; sequencing was by immunoSEQ multiplex PCR. Seen here are over 60,000 clones, 70% to 75% observed once, and the top ten hold approximately 9.1%. This specimen consisted of peripheral blood mononuclear cells (PBMCs), obtained before the second cycle of nivolumab. The source of these receptors is a human donor with classical Hodgkin lymphoma. The CDR3 runs from the conserved cysteine through the conserved F or W. D genes are given only for firm matches. For some rows the clone size is stated as once, few or many, or as a class when expanded; others skip it.

>NA|NA|12|TRBJ2-2|TRBV29-1
TGCAGCGTTCTGACGAACACCGGGGAGCTGTTTTTT
CSVLTNTGELFF
>NA|NA|14|TRBJ2-1|TRBV6-1
TGTGCCAGCAGACAAGATGGAGACTACAATGAGCAGTTCTTC
CASRQDGDYNEQFF
>NA|NA|14|TRBJ2-7|TRBV13
TGTGCCAGCAGCCCCGGGGGTCCCTCCTACGAGCAGTACTTC
CASSPGGPSYEQYF
>NA|NA|11|TRBJ1-2|TRBV6-1
TGTGCCAGCAGTCGGGCATATGGCTACACCTTC
CASSRAYGYTF
>once|NA|12|TRBJ1-1|TRBV2
TGTGCCAGCAAACGGATGAACACTGAAGCTTTCTTT
CASKRMNTEAFF
>NA|TRBD1|14|TRBJ2-7|TRBV5-1
TGCGCCAGCAGCTTTAGGACAGGGGGCTACGAGCAGTACTTC
CASSFRTGGYEQYF
>NA|NA|15|TRBJ2-6|TRBV19
TGTGCCAGTGGGGAAGGGGACTCTGGGGCCAACGTCCTGACTTTC
CASGEGDSGANVLTF
>NA|TRBD2|14|TRBJ2-1|TRBV5-1
TGCGCCAGCAGCCCTCTACCCGCGGGGGGGCGGGAATTCTTC
CASSPLPAGGREFF
>NA|NA|15|TRBJ1-2|TRBV7-9
TGTGCCAGCAGCTCCTGGAATGGGGGCTTCTATGGCTACACCTTC
CASSSWNGGFYGYTF
>NA|NA|14|TRBJ2-5|TRBV25-1
TGTGCCAGCAGTGAAGGACAGATTCAAAAGACCCAGTACTTC
CASSEGQIQKTQYF
>once|NA|15|TRBJ1-1|TRBV19
TGTGCCAGTAGTATAGAAGGACAGTTGAACACTGAAGCTTTCTTT
CASSIEGQLNTEAFF
>few|NA|15|TRBJ1-6|TRBV2
TGTGCCAGCACCCCGGCTAAGGGGGACAATTCACCCCTCCACTTT
CASTPAKGDNSPLHF
>NA|NA|15|TRBJ1-3|TRBV6-5
TGTGCCAGCGCGGAGGGGGGGGCGCGAGGAAACACCATATATTTT
CASAEGGARGNTIYF
>once|TRBD2|17|TRBJ2-3|TRBV25-1
TGTGCCAGCAGTGAACGGACTAGCGGGAGTATAGGAGATACGCAGTATTTT
CASSERTSGSIGDTQYF
>few|NA|14|TRBJ1-1|TRBV27
TGTGCCAGCAGACTACGAGGGGGGACCACTGAAGCTTTCTTT
CASRLRGGTTEAFF
>few|NA|19|TRBJ2-6|TRBV18
TGTGCCAGCTCACCCATACTAGTCTTGGATAGCTCTGGGGCCAACGTCCTGACTTTC
CASSPILVLDSSGANVLTF
>NA|TRBD1|16|TRBJ2-1|TRBV19
TGTGCCAGTAGTATAGGCGGGACAGGGGACGGGGATGAGCAGTTCTTC
CASSIGGTGDGDEQFF
>NA|NA|14|TRBJ1-1|TRBV18
TGTGCCAGCTCACCACTGTCAGGGAACACTGAAGCTTTCTTT
CASSPLSGNTEAFF
>NA|NA|11|TRBJ2-7|TRBV30
TGTGCCTGGAGTGGAGTGGCCGAGCAGTACTTC
CAWSGVAEQYF
>medium-sized|TRBD1|13|TRBJ2-7|TRBV5-1
TGCGCCAGCAGCTTCGGACAGGACTACGAGCAGTACTTC
CASSFGQDYEQYF
>NA|NA|13|TRBJ1-2|TRBV19
TGTGCCAGTAGTATAGGGTCGGGCTATGGCTACACCTTC
CASSIGSGYGYTF
>NA|NA|15|TRBJ2-1|TRBV5-1
TGCGCCAGCAGCCTGGGGGGCGCGGGCTACAATGAGCAGTTCTTC
CASSLGGAGYNEQFF
>NA|NA|15|TRBJ1-2|TRBV6-1
TGTGCCAGCAGTCACCCTCTGAGGACACACTATGGCTACACCTTC
CASSHPLRTHYGYTF
>NA|TRBD1|13|TRBJ2-7|TRBV10-2
TGCGCCACCCCGGGACAGGGGGACTACGAGCAGTACTTC
CATPGQGDYEQYF
>NA|NA|15|TRBJ1-3|TRBV6-6
TGTGCCAGCAGTTCCCGGGACATCTCTGGAAACACCATATATTTT
CASSSRDISGNTIYF
>NA|NA|18|TRBJ2-6|TRBV2
TGTGCCAGCAGTCCTCAAGTTTGGAGGCCTACTGGGGCCAACGTCCTGACTTTC
CASSPQVWRPTGANVLTF
>NA|TRBD1|12|TRBJ1-1|TRBV6-1
TGTGCCAGCTACACTAAGGGGGCGGAAGCTTTCTTT
CASYTKGAEAFF
>many|NA|13|TRBJ1-2|TRBV30
TGTGCCTGCAACAGGGCCAGGGGCTATGGCTACACCTTC
CACNRARGYGYTF
>NA|TRBD1|13|TRBJ1-2|TRBV28
TGTGCCAGCAAGGAGGGACAGTCCTATGGCTACACCTTC
CASKEGQSYGYTF
>NA|NA|12|TRBJ2-3|TRBV2
TGTGCCAGGGGGAGTAGTCGTGATACGCAGTATTTT
CARGSSRDTQYF
>NA|NA|15|TRBJ2-7|TRBV28
TGTGCCAGCAGTTTAGTCGGGAGCGGTTCATACGAGCAGTACTTC
CASSLVGSGSYEQYF
>NA|NA|13|TRBJ1-1|TRBV28
TGTGCCAGCAGTTTAGGCCCGAACACTGAAGCTTTCTTT
CASSLGPNTEAFF
>NA|NA|11|TRBJ1-5|TRBV28
TGTGCGACGGCGAGCAATCAGCCCCAGCATTTT
CATASNQPQHF
>few|NA|14|TRBJ2-7|TRBV28
TGTGCCAGCACCCTACAGGGGGGGCCTCGGGAGCAGTACTTC
CASTLQGGPREQYF
>once|NA|13|TRBJ2-7|TRBV5-8
TGTGCCAGCAGCTTGGTTTACACCTACGAGCAGTACTTC
CASSLVYTYEQYF
>NA|TRBD1|14|TRBJ1-2|TRBV28
TGTGCCATCCAGGGGGCGAATTTATCCCGAGGCTACACCTTC
CAIQGANLSRGYTF
>NA|NA|13|TRBJ1-1|TRBV4-1
TGCGCCAGCAGGGGGCGTGAGAACACTGAAGCTTTCTTT
CASRGRENTEAFF
>few|NA|15|TRBJ2-1|TRBV7-9
TGTGCCAGCAGCTTAATCGAGAGCTCCTACAATGAGCAGTTCTTC
CASSLIESSYNEQFF
>NA|NA|15|TRBJ2-2|TRBV5-1
TGCGCCAGCAGCTTGGGAGGACGGTACACCGGGGAGCTGTTTTTT
CASSLGGRYTGELFF
>NA|TRBD1|15|TRBJ1-5|TRBV7-3
TGTGCCAGCAGCTTAGGACAGGGGGCTAATCAGCCCCAGCATTTT
CASSLGQGANQPQHF
>few|NA|15|TRBJ1-4|TRBV29-1
TGCAGCGTTAATACCGGAGGGGCAACTAATGAAAAACTGTTTTTT
CSVNTGGATNEKLFF
>NA|NA|14|TRBJ1-2|TRBV25-1
TGTGCCAGCAGTCGGGGGGTCTCTAACTATGGCTACACCTTC
CASSRGVSNYGYTF
>few|TRBD2|15|TRBJ2-7|TRBV19
TGTGCCAGTAGTATCCGGGACTACCCTGACTACGAGCAGTACTTC
CASSIRDYPDYEQYF
>NA|NA|14|TRBJ1-5|TRBV6-5
TGTGCCAGCAGTGAAAGGGCAGGAAATCAGCCCCAGCATTTT
CASSERAGNQPQHF
>NA|NA|14|TRBJ2-7|TRBV9
TGTGCCAGCAGCGTAGCCCCTATAGGGGCTGAGCAGTACTTC
CASSVAPIGAEQYF
>NA|NA|14|TRBJ2-7|TRBV6-6
TGTGCCAGCAGTTACTCTCTGGCAGGAGACGAGCAGTACTTC
CASSYSLAGDEQYF
>few|TRBD1|14|TRBJ2-3|TRBV5-4
TGTGCCAGCAGCTACGACAGGGTTCCAGATACGCAGTATTTT
CASSYDRVPDTQYF
>NA|NA|14|TRBJ2-5|TRBV6-1
TGTGCCAGCAGTGGACAGCTGGGGGGAGAGACCCAGTACTTC
CASSGQLGGETQYF
>NA|NA|15|TRBJ2-1|TRBV19
TGTGCCAGTAGTCAAGGGGGGAACTCCTACAATGAGCAGTTCTTC
CASSQGGNSYNEQFF
>NA|NA|14|TRBJ2-6|TRBV11-3
TGTGCCAGCAGCTCCTATAGCACCCACAACGTCCTGACTTTC
CASSSYSTHNVLTF